This T cell receptor (beta chain) was sequenced during a study of T-cell reconstitution after alpha-beta-depleted transplantation in children. Unique molecular identifiers tagged the TCRbeta library. TCRdb fed the PCR reads into MiXCR, producing one record per CDR3 protein. This table holds about 830,000 distinct CDR3 sequences, approximately 15% found once. This clonotype was observed a few times. Its antigen is as yet unknown. V was pared by 8 bases and J by 3 bases, with 5 bases of the junction left unmatched. The CDR3 runs to 12 residues. Germline V lookup: CDR1 SQVTM, CDR2 ANQGSEA. Study-level findings and limits: TCRbeta diversity was high at day 60 in some patients (a result of surviving recipient T cells and thymic progenitors). About two months after transplant, alpha-beta T cells reportedly came from several hundred expanded graft clones. Newly produced T cells mostly provided counts and TCRbeta diversity after one year, as hyperexpanded clones declined.

The source was PBMCs, mostly from graft donor cells, collected 360 days after TCRalphabeta/CD19-depleted stem cell transplant. The receptor comes from a male patient aged 10 to 17 who had a stem cell transplant for acute lymphoblastic leukemia, so the T cells may come from the graft donor. This chain connects TRBV29-1 to TRBJ2-5; 8 bases match TRBD1. CDR3 sequence: CSTRTGKETQYF. The DNA for the CDR3 is TGCAGCACCCGGACAGGGAAAGAGACCCAGTACTTC.